The rows below give T cell receptor beta chains drawn from one sample of a study of graft-versus-host responses after intestinal transplantation. The antigens for these receptors are not known. Data came from immunoSEQ multiplex PCR; TCRdb stores just in-frame clones and leaves some out. The sample comprises fewer than 120,000 clones, about 94% of which are singletons, and roughly 0.5% rests with the top ten. The input for sequencing was unstimulated CD8+ T cells sorted from spleen or lymph node cells, taken before intestinal transplant. These TCRs come from a human donor who received an intestinal transplant. Each CDR3 is given with its conserved first and last residue. D genes are given only for firm matches. The size entry is marked missing in some rows and otherwise reads once, few, many or a size class.

-	TRBV15	TRBD1	TRBJ1-2	CATSRDGTGGGYTF	TGTGCCACCAGCAGAGACGGGACAGGGGGAGGCTACACCTTC
-	TRBV14	-	TRBJ2-2	CASLEANTGELFF	TGTGCCAGCCTGGAGGCGAACACCGGGGAGCTGTTTTTT
-	TRBV28	-	TRBJ1-5	CASSPFGQPQHF	TGTGCCAGCAGCCCCTTTGGACAGCCCCAGCATTTT
-	TRBV6-5	-	TRBJ2-5	CASSYSGPGGQETQYF	TGTGCCAGCAGTTACTCGGGCCCAGGGGGGCAAGAGACCCAGTACTTC
-	TRBV28	TRBD1	TRBJ1-2	CASSSAGQIYGYTF	TGTGCCAGCAGCTCTGCGGGACAGATCTATGGCTACACCTTC
-	TRBV4-2	TRBD2	TRBJ2-7	CASSQEMSSGTYEQYF	TGTGCCAGCAGCCAAGAAATGTCTAGCGGAACATACGAGCAGTACTTC
-	TRBV27	-	TRBJ2-7	CASSHRSPLGGVAYEQYF	TGTGCCAGCAGCCACAGATCCCCGCTAGGGGGAGTGGCCTACGAGCAGTACTTC
-	TRBV5-4	-	TRBJ2-7	CASSFSAGEYEQYF	TGTGCCAGCAGCTTTTCCGCAGGGGAATACGAGCAGTACTTC
-	TRBV30	TRBD2	TRBJ2-1	CAWTSGDRGRANEQFF	TGTGCCTGGACTAGCGGGGACCGGGGAAGAGCCAATGAGCAGTTCTTC
-	TRBV4-1	-	TRBJ1-2	CASSQGDGNYGYTF	TGCGCCAGCAGCCAAGGGGACGGAAACTATGGCTACACCTTC
once	TRBV5-4	-	TRBJ2-3	CASSLPRGPRTDTQYF	TGTGCCAGCAGCTTGCCTAGGGGCCCTCGCACAGATACGCAGTATTTT
-	TRBV10-1	TRBD2	TRBJ2-1	CASSERGLAPNNEQFF	TGCGCCAGCAGTGAGCGTGGACTAGCGCCTAACAATGAGCAGTTCTTC
-	TRBV6-5	-	TRBJ2-7	CASSYSTRLFYEQYF	TGTGCCAGCAGTTACTCGACCAGATTATTCTACGAGCAGTACTTC
-	TRBV6-6	TRBD2	TRBJ2-1	CASSLTSGSKNEQFF	TGTGCCAGCTCCCTGACTAGCGGGAGCAAGAATGAGCAGTTCTTC
-	TRBV25-1	TRBD1	TRBJ1-2	CASSLGQGNYGYTF	TGTGCCAGCAGCTTGGGACAGGGCAACTATGGCTACACCTTC
-	TRBV6-5	-	TRBJ2-3	CASSYYWGQGDTQYF	TGTGCCAGCAGTTACTATTGGGGGCAGGGAGATACGCAGTATTTT
-	TRBV7-9	TRBD1	TRBJ1-3	CASSLAGQNSGNTIYF	TGTGCCAGCAGCTTAGCGGGACAGAACTCTGGAAACACCATATATTTT
-	TRBV4-1	TRBD2	TRBJ2-7	CASSQSGLIAGGIVGYEQYF	TGCGCCAGCAGCCAAAGTGGGTTAATAGCGGGAGGCATAGTTGGATACGAGCAGTACTTC
-	TRBV18	-	TRBJ2-2	CASSPLAGDNTGELFF	TGTGCCAGCTCACCATTGGCAGGGGATAACACCGGGGAGCTGTTTTTT
once	TRBV9	TRBD2	TRBJ2-4	CASSVGGGQWAKNIQYF	TGTGCCAGCAGCGTCGGGGGAGGGCAATGGGCCAAAAACATTCAGTACTTC
-	TRBV9	-	TRBJ2-1	CASSDSVRGEQFF	TGTGCCAGCAGCGACTCCGTGCGGGGTGAGCAGTTCTTC
-	TRBV19	-	TRBJ1-1	CASSPSTYGGTEAFF	TGTGCCAGTAGCCCCTCCACTTACGGTGGCACTGAAGCTTTCTTT
-	TRBV27	TRBD2	TRBJ2-1	CASSLSGGGNEQFF	TGTGCCAGCAGTTTAAGCGGGGGGGGAAATGAGCAGTTCTTC
-	TRBV27	TRBD1	TRBJ2-5	CASSVGTGDETQYF	TGTGCCAGCAGTGTGGGGACAGGGGACGAGACCCAGTACTTC
-	TRBV27	-	TRBJ1-2	CASSLDGGSGYGYTF	TGTGCCAGCAGTTTAGACGGGGGAAGTGGCTATGGCTACACCTTC
-	TRBV15	TRBD1	TRBJ2-5	CATSPGGTGTGFLETQYF	TGTGCCACCAGCCCAGGGGGAACCGGGACAGGGTTTTTGGAGACCCAGTACTTC
-	TRBV5-5	-	TRBJ1-2	CASSTPGGYTF	TGTGCCAGCAGTACTCCCGGCGGCTACACCTTC
-	TRBV27	-	TRBJ2-7	CASRYRDLGSYEQYF	TGTGCCAGCAGGTACCGGGACCTCGGCTCCTACGAGCAGTACTTC
-	TRBV2	-	TRBJ2-7	CASTEVAAVRSEQYF	TGTGCCAGCACCGAGGTAGCCGCCGTACGATCCGAGCAGTACTTC
once	TRBV27	TRBD2	TRBJ2-1	CASRGLAGNNEQFF	TGTGCCAGCAGGGGACTAGCGGGCAACAATGAGCAGTTCTTC
-	TRBV7-6	TRBD2	TRBJ2-1	CASSLSSGVALFNEQFF	TGTGCCAGCAGCTTATCTAGCGGGGTGGCTTTGTTCAATGAGCAGTTCTTC
-	TRBV25-1	-	TRBJ1-1	CASSEGKRTEAFF	TGTGCCAGCAGTGAAGGGAAGAGGACTGAAGCTTTCTTT
-	TRBV6-5	-	TRBJ1-1	CASSSGTLEAFF	TGTGCCAGCAGTTCCGGGACCCTTGAAGCTTTCTTT
-	TRBV15	-	TRBJ1-2	CATSSGGGVGYGYTF	TGTGCCACCAGCTCGGGGGGGGGCGTCGGTTATGGCTACACCTTC
-	TRBV19	TRBD2	TRBJ2-1	CASSMEVAGGPNEQFF	TGTGCCAGTAGTATGGAGGTAGCGGGAGGGCCAAATGAGCAGTTCTTC
-	TRBV6-5	-	TRBJ1-2	CASGKAYRAGYTF	TGTGCCAGCGGAAAGGCCTACCGGGCTGGCTACACCTTC
few	TRBV4-1	-	TRBJ2-2	CASSQDSGELFF	TGCGCCAGCAGCCAGGATAGCGGGGAGCTGTTTTTT
-	TRBV2	-	TRBJ1-1	CASPERNTEAFF	TGTGCCAGCCCGGAAAGGAACACTGAAGCTTTCTTT
-	TRBV30	TRBD2	TRBJ2-2	CAWSGTSGTGELFF	TGTGCCTGGAGTGGGACTAGCGGAACCGGGGAGCTGTTTTTT
-	TRBV10-3	TRBD2	TRBJ2-6	CAISARGSGTPGANVLTF	TGTGCCATCAGTGCGCGCGGTAGCGGGACCCCTGGGGCCAACGTCCTGACTTTC
-	TRBV27	TRBD1	TRBJ1-2	CASSIRGTDYGYTF	TGTGCCAGCAGTATCCGCGGGACAGATTATGGCTACACCTTC
-	TRBV4-2	TRBD2	TRBJ2-7	CASRAGTHSAGEQYF	TGTGCCAGCAGGGCCGGGACCCACTCAGCGGGAGAGCAGTACTTC
-	TRBV27	-	TRBJ2-6	CASRLFSGANVLTF	TGTGCCAGCAGGCTATTCTCTGGGGCCAACGTCCTGACTTTC
-	TRBV4-1	-	TRBJ1-5	CASSKTLGKGNQPQHF	TGCGCCAGCAGCAAAACCTTAGGGAAGGGCAATCAGCCCCAGCATTTT
-	TRBV5-6	-	TRBJ2-1	CASSLYRDEQFF	TGTGCCAGCAGTCTTTACAGGGATGAGCAGTTCTTC
-	TRBV5-8	TRBD2	TRBJ2-7	CASAVAGDEQYF	TGTGCCAGCGCGGTAGCGGGAGACGAGCAGTACTTC
-	TRBV30	TRBD2	TRBJ2-7	CAWGLAGGSYEQYF	TGTGCCTGGGGACTAGCGGGAGGCTCCTACGAGCAGTACTTC
-	TRBV5-5	-	TRBJ2-1	CASSLVANNEQFF	TGTGCCAGCAGCTTGGTCGCGAACAATGAGCAGTTCTTC
-	TRBV4-1	TRBD1	TRBJ2-3	CASSHPRQGSTDTQYF	TGCGCCAGCAGCCATCCTAGACAGGGGAGCACAGATACGCAGTATTTT